This T cell receptor beta chain was identified during a study of blood T cell repertoires in COVID-19. As handled by the study authors: Reference gene primer amplification gave estimated nucleated cell counts. Data came from immunoSEQ multiplex PCR; TCRdb stores just in-frame clones and leaves some out. The DNA gave D and trimming, while V, J and clone size come from that table. The data hold over 250,000 clones, with approximately 83% observed a single time. Trimming stripped 2 bases from V and 3 bases from J, with 16 bases between. This CDR3 contains 16 residues. Germline V gene lookup returns CDR1 SEHNR and CDR2 FQNEAQ (reference sequence).

The sequenced sample consisted of peripheral blood. The sequence was obtained from a woman aged 45-65 years who had recovered from COVID-19. This chain joins TRBV7-9 and TRBJ1-1, with a tentative D call TRBD1 (5 bases). CDR3: CASSLLRRVTDTEAFF. CDR3 bases: TGTGCCAGCAGCTTATTACGCAGGGTAACGGACACTGAAGCTTTCTTT.